This is a list of T cell receptor beta chains from one sample in a study of blood T cells in healthy people across ages. TCRdb itself ran the 5' RACE reads through MiXCR, one entry per CDR3 protein. The data show approximately 350,000 distinct CDR3 sequences, approximately 52% seen once. The material sequenced was blood. These receptors all come from a man aged 60-69 years in good health. CDR3s include the opening cysteine and the closing phenylalanine or tryptophan. The D gene is left open where the match is weak. Clone size appears in some rows only: once, few, many, or a class for an expanded clone.

CDR3aa	CDR3nt	abundance	d_gene	v_gene	j_gene
CASSQVAGGDSEQYF	TGTGCCAGCAGCCAAGTTGCGGGCGGGGACTCCGAGCAGTACTTC	.	.	TRBV14	TRBJ2-7
CASSYRGWGVNEQFF	TGTGCCAGCAGTTACAGGGGGTGGGGCGTCAATGAGCAGTTCTTC	few	.	TRBV6-5	TRBJ2-1
CASSGVAKNIQYF	TGTGCCAGCAGTGGGGTAGCCAAAAACATTCAGTACTTC	.	.	TRBV25-1	TRBJ2-4
CASSLRGRDEQYF	TGTGCCAGCAGCCTCCGGGGTCGGGACGAGCAGTACTTC	.	.	TRBV9	TRBJ2-7
CSVGTGSSYNEQYF	TGCAGCGTTGGAACAGGGAGCTCCTACAATGAGCAGTACTTC	.	.	TRBV29-1	TRBJ2-7
CASSLATETQFF	TGTGCCAGCAGCTTAGCGACCGAGACCCAGTTCTTC	.	.	TRBV7-2	TRBJ2-1
CASSGDSSGSSDEQYF	TGTGCCAGCAGTGGGGATTCTAGCGGGAGTAGCGACGAGCAGTACTTC	few	TRBD2	TRBV6-1	TRBJ2-7
CASTLSLESSNQPQHF	TGTGCCAGCACCCTCTCCTTGGAGAGCTCAAATCAGCCCCAGCATTTT	many	.	TRBV28	TRBJ1-5
CASSFTEDTETQYF	TGTGCCAGCAGCTTTACGGAAGACACAGAGACCCAGTACTTC	.	.	TRBV5-5	TRBJ2-5
CASSGDRGRRRGYTF	TGTGCCAGCAGTGGGGACAGGGGGCGTCGGAGAGGCTACACCTTC	.	TRBD1	TRBV27	TRBJ1-2